These 5 T cell receptor beta chains originate from one sample sequenced in a study of cytomegalovirus exposure and HLA in healthy donors (dated by TCRdb to 2016 to 2017). The library relied on the immunoSEQ multiplex PCR assay. For the multiplex PCR, a mixture combining 60 forward primers for TCR Vbeta segments and 13 reverse primers for TCR Jbeta segments was used. The table comes from immuneACCESS by way of TCRdb, which keeps in-frame sequences with V and J called. Part of the clones is missing from these tables; in studies checked, under half for an unresolved V gene and the rest for unknown reasons. The sample table shows fewer than 85,000 clones, and around 65% are seen once. Jointly, the top ten make up roughly 4.4% of the sample. Sequencing was performed on PBMCs. These receptors were collected from a man between 60 and 75 years old in good health and CMV-seropositive.

The chain's CDR3 is CASSMKTDYEQYF. The CDR3 bases are TGTGCCAGTAGTATGAAGACAGACTACGAGCAGTACTTC. The chain uses TRBV19 and TRBJ2-7, with D possibly TRBD1 on 5 matching bases. Deletions cut 3 bases from V and 3 bases from J, with 9 bases between. The germline V gene has CDR1 LNHDA and CDR2 SQIVND (reference sequence). The CDR3 spans 13 residues.

This chain connects TRBV5-1 to TRBJ2-1, with 8 bases aligning to TRBD2. J gave up 2 bases and V 3 bases, and 1 base lay outside the gene matches. Germline V gene sequence: CDR1 SGHRS, CDR2 YFSETQ. CDR3 size: 14 residues. The CDR3 DNA is TGCGCCAGCAGCTGGACTAGCACCTACAATGAGCAGTTCTTC. Encoded protein: CASSWTSTYNEQFF.

The chain joins TRBV21-1 to TRBJ2-4; the DNA was not compared with TRBD1, the D call given in the table. TRBV21-1 represents a pseudogene. The CDR3 is made up of 13 amino acids. CDR3 amino acids: CASSLLDRNIQYF. CDR3 DNA sequence: TGTGCCAGCAGCCTCCTCGACAGAAACATTCAGTACTTC.

The chain carries TRBV7-2 and TRBJ2-3; 8 bases fit TRBD2. Germline V CDR1 and CDR2: SGHTA, FQGNSA. V trimming: 8 bases; J trimming: 6 bases; junction bases outside the gene matches: 10. CDR3 size: 14 residues. CDR3 residues: CASLGLATPDTQYF. The DNA of the CDR3 is TGTGCCAGCCTTGGACTAGCCACCCCGGATACGCAGTATTTT. The whole variable domain, remainder taken from reference TRBV7-2 and TRBJ2-3, is GAGVSQSPSNKVTEKGKDVELRCDPISGHTALYWYRQSLGQGLEFLIYFQGNSAPDKSGLPSDRFSAERTGGSVSTLTIQRTQQEDSAVYLCASLGLATPDTQYFGPGTRLTVL.

The chain couples TRBV19 to TRBJ2-5; the D gene is possibly TRBD2 (6 bases). Trimming left V 5 bases short and J 0 bases short, with 13 bases between. CDR3 length: 15 residues. Germline loops: CDR1 LNHDA, CDR2 SQIVND (reference sequence). CDR3 bases: TGTGCCAGTAGTGCTCCCCGGGACTACCAAGAGACCCAGTACTTC. Residues: CASSAPRDYQETQYF. Based on the CDR3 plus reference TRBV19 and TRBJ2-5, the full variable domain is DGGITQSPKYLFRKEGQNVTLSCEQNLNHDAMYWYRQDPGQGLRLIYYSQIVNDFQKGDIAEGYSVSREKKESFPLTVTSAQKNPTAFYLCASSAPRDYQETQYFGPGTRLLVL.